The sequence of this T cell receptor beta chain was determined in a study of T cells in Graves' hyperthyroidism and ophthalmopathy. General study findings and limits: In blood, most of the thyroid clonotypes expanded above 0.001 were also present.

There were TCR beta CDR3 regions amplified from RNA transcripts. The HTBI primer set served for first-round RT-PCR of the TCR CDR3. One entry per CDR3 protein, called by TCRdb with MiXCR from the multiplex PCR reads. The sample holds around 200,000 distinct CDR3 sequences, approximately 15% seen once. The CDR3 covers 18 residues. J gave up 2 bases and V 5 bases, and 17 bases lay outside the gene matches. Germline V gene lookup returns CDR1 MNHEY and CDR2 SVGEGT. This clonotype was seen many times. Its matching antigen is unknown. The source is a woman aged 45 to 65 with Graves' hyperthyroidism. This chain links TRBV6-2 or TRBV6-3 with TRBJ2-7, with 8 bases that match TRBD2. The sample was blood. This chain's CDR3 is CASSHPLINREGAYEQYF. CDR3 DNA: TGTGCCAGCAGTCACCCCCTGATAAACCGGGAGGGGGCCTACGAGCAGTACTTC.